Following are 10 T cell receptor beta chains from one sample sequenced in a study of CD8 T cells in Susac syndrome. A quantity of about 0.5 to 1 ug RNA underwent reverse transcription using random hexamers. TCRdb re-derived calls from the immunoSEQ multiplex PCR reads in MiXCR, one entry per CDR3 protein. The repertoire holds 84,000 or so distinct CDR3 sequences, with 95% to 96% as singletons. Input material: CD8+ T cells from PBMCs. These receptor sequences come from a human donor with Susac syndrome.

This chain joins TRBV4-3 and TRBJ2-7; D unresolved. The germline V gene has CDR1 LGHNA and CDR2 YSLEER. This CDR3 contains 15 residues. V lost 1 base, J lost 4 bases, and 14 bases lay in between. The CDR3 nucleotides read TGCGCCAGCAGCCAAGTTTCTTCGGGCGCTTACGAGCAGTACTTC. Its translation is CASSQVSSGAYEQYF.

V usage is TRBV13 and J usage is TRBJ2-1; D is possibly TRBD1 (5 bases). CDR1 PRHDT and CDR2 FYEKMQ come from the germline V gene (reference sequence). Trimming stripped 5 bases from V and 5 bases from J, with 13 bases between. The CDR3 loop spans 14 amino acids. CDR3 region: CASSLPQGHNEQFF. The CDR3, as DNA: TGTGCCAGCAGCCTACCCCAGGGCCACAATGAGCAGTTCTTC. The whole variable domain, remainder taken from reference TRBV13 and TRBJ2-1, is AAGVIQSPRHLIKEKRETATLKCYPIPRHDTVYWYQQGPGQDPQFLISFYEKMQSDKGSIPDRFSAQQFSDYHSELNMSSLELGDSALYFCASSLPQGHNEQFFGPGTRLTVL.

The gene calls are TRBV4-2 and TRBJ1-5; D gene unclear. V was cut by 0 bases and J by 2 bases, with 8 bases left in between. Germline values: CDR1 LGHNA, CDR2 YNFKEQ. CDR3 size: 15 residues. CDR3 residues: CASSQDWAGNQPQHF. In nucleotides, the CDR3 is TGTGCCAGCAGCCAAGATTGGGCGGGCAATCAGCCCCAGCATTTT.

The rearrangement links TRBV3-1 to TRBJ1-1; D call uncertain. V gave up 4 bases and J gave up 2 bases, with 11 bases separating them. The CDR3 consists of 14 residues. Germline V gene data show CDR1 as LGHDT and CDR2 as YNNKEL (reference sequence). The CDR3 bases are TGTGCCAGCAGCCTTTTTTGGCGTAACACTGAAGCTTTCTTT. Translating it yields CASSLFWRNTEAFF.

The rearrangement uses TRBV29-1 and TRBJ1-1; the match to TRBD1 covers 8 bases. Trimming removed 2 bases from V and 5 bases from J; junction bases left unmatched: 10. This CDR3 region has 15 residues. CDR1 and CDR2 from the germline V gene are SQVTM and ANQGSEA. The CDR3, as DNA: TGCAGCGTTGAATTGGCAGGGGGCCGTCGTACTGAAGCTTTCTTT. Translating gives CSVELAGGRRTEAFF. The variable domain in full, completed from reference TRBV29-1 and TRBJ1-1, reads SAVISQKPSRDICQRGTSLTIQCQVDSQVTMMFWYRQQPGQSLTLIATANQGSEATYESGFVIDKFPISRPNLTFSTLTVSNMSPEDSSIYLCSVELAGGRRTEAFFGQGTRLTVV.

The chain joins TRBV4-1 to TRBJ2-4, with TRBD2 identical over 7 bases. Germline V lookup: CDR1 MGHRA, CDR2 YSYEKL. Trimming took 1 base from V and 1 from J; bases not matched to a gene: 10. The CDR3 is made up of 18 amino acids. The CDR3, as DNA: TGCGCCAGCAGCCAAGTAGGGGCGGGGGTATCGGCCAAAAACATTCAGTACTTC. Amino acids: CASSQVGAGVSAKNIQYF.

J is TRBJ2-1 and V is TRBV7-3; TRBD1 matches at 10 bases. The germline CDR1 and CDR2 sequences are SGHTA and FQGTGA. CDR3 length: 14 amino acids. With V trimmed by 2 bases and J by 7 bases, 2 bases remained unmatched. In DNA, the CDR3 is TGTGCCAGCAGCTTAGACAGGGGGCTTAATGAGCAGTTCTTC. This encodes CASSLDRGLNEQFF.

CDR3 nucleotide sequence: TGCAGCGTTGACCTGGCGGGAGGAGGTGAGACCCAGTACTTC. This gives the protein CSVDLAGGGETQYF. This chain connects TRBV29-1 to TRBJ2-5; 8 bases align to TRBD2. CDR1 is SQVTM, CDR2 ANQGSEA, per germline. V shed 3 bases and J 5 bases; nucleotides not matched to a gene: 8. The CDR3 totals 14 residues.

This chain uses TRBV6-2 or TRBV6-3 with TRBJ2-7; 8 bases align to TRBD1. Germline trimming cut 2 bases from V and 4 bases from J; bases unmatched to any gene: 10. The germline V gene encodes CDR1 MNHEY and CDR2 SVGEGT. The CDR3 runs to 16 residues. In DNA, the CDR3 is TGTGCCAGCAGTTACCTCCCGACAGGGGATATTTACGAGCAGTACGTC. It specifies CASSYLPTGDIYEQYV.

The chain employs TRBV4-1 and TRBJ2-4; D gene uncertain. With 7 bases removed from V and 5 bases from J, the gap between germline ends came to 9 bases. The CDR3 length is 12 residues. Per germline, CDR1 MGHRA and CDR2 YSYEKL. CDR3 sequence reads: CASIGLENIQYF. DNA of the CDR3: TGCGCCAGCATCGGGCTCGAAAACATTCAGTACTTC.